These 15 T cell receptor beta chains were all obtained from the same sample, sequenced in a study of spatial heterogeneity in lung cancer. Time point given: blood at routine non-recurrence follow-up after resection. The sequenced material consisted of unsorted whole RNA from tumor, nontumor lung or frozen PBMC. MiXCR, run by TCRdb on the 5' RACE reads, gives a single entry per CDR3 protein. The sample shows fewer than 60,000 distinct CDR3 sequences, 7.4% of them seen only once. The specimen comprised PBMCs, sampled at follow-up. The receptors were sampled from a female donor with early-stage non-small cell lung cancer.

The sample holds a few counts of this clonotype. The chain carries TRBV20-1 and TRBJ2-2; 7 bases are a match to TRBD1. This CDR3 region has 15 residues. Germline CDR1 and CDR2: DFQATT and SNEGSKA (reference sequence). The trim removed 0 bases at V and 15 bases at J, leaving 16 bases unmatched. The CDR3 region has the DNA TGCAGTGCTAGAGATGATCCGACAGGGCGCCTGGAAGTGTTTTTT. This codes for CSARDDPTGRLEVFF.

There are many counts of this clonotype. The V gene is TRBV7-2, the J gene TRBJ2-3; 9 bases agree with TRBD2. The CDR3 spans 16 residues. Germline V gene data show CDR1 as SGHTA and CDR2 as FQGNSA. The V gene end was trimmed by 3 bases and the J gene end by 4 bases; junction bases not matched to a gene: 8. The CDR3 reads CASSFTGTSTSDTQYF. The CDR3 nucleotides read TGTGCCAGCAGCTTCACCGGGACTAGCACGTCAGATACGCAGTATTTT. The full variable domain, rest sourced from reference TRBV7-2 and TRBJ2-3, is GAGVSQSPSNKVTEKGKDVELRCDPISGHTALYWYRQSLGQGLEFLIYFQGNSAPDKSGLPSDRFSAERTGGSVSTLTIQRTQQEDSAVYLCASSFTGTSTSDTQYFGPGTRLTVL.

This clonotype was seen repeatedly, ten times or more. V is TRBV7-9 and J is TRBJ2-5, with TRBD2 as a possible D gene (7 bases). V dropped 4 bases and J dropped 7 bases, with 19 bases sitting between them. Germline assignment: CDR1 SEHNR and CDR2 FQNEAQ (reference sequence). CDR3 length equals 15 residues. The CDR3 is CASSSPSGGAATQYF. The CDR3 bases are TGTGCCAGCAGCTCCCCTTCTGGGGGGGCGGCGACCCAGTACTTC.

This CDR3 is CASSYSRSAPAETQYF. Written as DNA, the CDR3 is TGTGCCAGCAGTTACTCGCGGTCGGCTCCCGCGGAGACCCAGTACTTC. This chain links TRBV6-5 with TRBJ2-5; D not certain. There are 16 residues in the CDR3. The germline CDR1 and CDR2 sequences are MNHEY and SVGAGI. Trimming took 0 bases from V and 5 from J, leaving 16 bases between them.

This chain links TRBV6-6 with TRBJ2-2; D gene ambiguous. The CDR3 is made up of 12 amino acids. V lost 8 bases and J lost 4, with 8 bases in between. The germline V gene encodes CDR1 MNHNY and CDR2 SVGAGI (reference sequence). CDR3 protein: CASSEPTGELFF. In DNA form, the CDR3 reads TGTGCCAGCTCCGAACCCACCGGGGAGCTGTTTTTT.

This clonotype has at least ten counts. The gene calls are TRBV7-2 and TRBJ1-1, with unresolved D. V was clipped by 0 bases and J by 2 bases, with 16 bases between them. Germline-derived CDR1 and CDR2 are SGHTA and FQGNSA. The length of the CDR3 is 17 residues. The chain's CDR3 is CASSLAPPRAGNTEAFF. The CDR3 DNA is TGTGCCAGCAGCTTAGCCCCCCCGAGGGCGGGCAACACTGAAGCTTTCTTT.

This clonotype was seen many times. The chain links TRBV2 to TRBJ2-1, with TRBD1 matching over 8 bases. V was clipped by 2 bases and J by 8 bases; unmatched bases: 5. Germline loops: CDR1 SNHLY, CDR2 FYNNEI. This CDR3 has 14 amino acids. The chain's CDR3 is CASSEQGARDEQFF. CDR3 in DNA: TGTGCCAGCAGTGAACAGGGGGCGAGGGATGAGCAGTTCTTC.

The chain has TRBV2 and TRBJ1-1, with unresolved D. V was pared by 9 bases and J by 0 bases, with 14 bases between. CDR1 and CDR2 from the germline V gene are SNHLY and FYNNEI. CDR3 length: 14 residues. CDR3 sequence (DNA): TGTGCCAGTGGAGGAAGACAAATGAACACTGAAGCTTTCTTT. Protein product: CASGGRQMNTEAFF.

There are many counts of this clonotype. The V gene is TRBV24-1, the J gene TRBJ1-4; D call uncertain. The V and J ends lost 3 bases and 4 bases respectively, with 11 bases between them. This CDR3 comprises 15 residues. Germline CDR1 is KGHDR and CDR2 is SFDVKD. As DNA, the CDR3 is TGTGCCACCAGTGATCCCGGACGGGGTAATGAAAAACTGTTTTTT. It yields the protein CATSDPGRGNEKLFF.

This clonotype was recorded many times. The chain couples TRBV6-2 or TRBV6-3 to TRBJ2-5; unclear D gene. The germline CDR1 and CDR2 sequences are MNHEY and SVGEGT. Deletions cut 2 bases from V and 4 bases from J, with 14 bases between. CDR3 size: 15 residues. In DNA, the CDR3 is TGTGCCAGCAGTTACGGACCCATCCCCCTAGAGACCCAGTACTTC. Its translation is CASSYGPIPLETQYF.

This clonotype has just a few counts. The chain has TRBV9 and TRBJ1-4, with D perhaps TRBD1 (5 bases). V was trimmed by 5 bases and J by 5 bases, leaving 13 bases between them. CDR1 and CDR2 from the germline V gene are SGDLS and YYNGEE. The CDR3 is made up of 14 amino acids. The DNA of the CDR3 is TGTGCCAGCAGTAGATACGGACAAAATGAAAAACTGTTTTTT. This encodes CASSRYGQNEKLFF.

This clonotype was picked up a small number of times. In DNA form, the CDR3 reads TGCGCCAGCATCAAGGAATCACACACAGATACGCAGTATTTT. Protein sequence: CASIKESHTDTQYF. This chain joins TRBV5-1 and TRBJ2-3; D uncertain. Germline V gene data show CDR1 as SGHRS and CDR2 as YFSETQ. Trimming took 6 bases from V and 2 from J, leaving 13 bases between them. The CDR3 consists of 14 residues.

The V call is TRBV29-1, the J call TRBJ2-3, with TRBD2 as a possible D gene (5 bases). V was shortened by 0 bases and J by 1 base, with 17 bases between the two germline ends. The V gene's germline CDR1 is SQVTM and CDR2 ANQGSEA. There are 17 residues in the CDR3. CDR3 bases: TGCAGCGTTGAAGAGGACGGGATTGGTCGGGGCACAGATACGCAGTATTTT. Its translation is CSVEEDGIGRGTDTQYF.

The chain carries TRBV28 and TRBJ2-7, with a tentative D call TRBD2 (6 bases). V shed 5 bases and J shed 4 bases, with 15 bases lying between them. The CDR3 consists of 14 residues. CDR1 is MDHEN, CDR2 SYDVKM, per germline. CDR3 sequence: CASSVGGLGYEQYF. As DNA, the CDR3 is TGTGCCAGCAGTGTGGGGGGATTAGGGTACGAGCAGTACTTC.

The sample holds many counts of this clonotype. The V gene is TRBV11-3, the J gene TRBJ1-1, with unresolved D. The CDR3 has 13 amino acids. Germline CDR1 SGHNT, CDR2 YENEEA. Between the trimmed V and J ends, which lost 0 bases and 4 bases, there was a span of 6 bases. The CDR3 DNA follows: TGTGCCAGCAGCTTAGATTCGGGCACTGAAGCTTTCTTT. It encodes CASSLDSGTEAFF.